The clone carrying this T cell receptor beta chain has ten or more counts. These data are taken from a study of T cell changes during pregnancy in multiple sclerosis. Method: immunoSEQ multiplex PCR; TCRdb's copy keeps in-frame clones and lacks some. This sample has around 80,000 clones, with just over 90% found just once. After removal of 2 bases from V and 4 bases from J, the junction contained 5 bases not matched to a gene. CDR3 size: 16 residues. From germline, CDR1 is SGHTA and CDR2 FQGNSA. The TCR was taken from a female donor with multiple sclerosis, enrolled in a pregnancy study. The chain employs TRBV7-2 and TRBJ1-6; TRBD1 matches at 7 bases. This sample comprised peripheral blood, obtained before pregnancy. CDR3 residues: CASSLFGTVYNSPLHF. CDR3 DNA: TGTGCCAGCAGCTTATTTGGGACAGTTTATAATTCACCCCTCCACTTT.